This TCR beta chain was identified during a study of blood T cell repertoires in COVID-19. Profiled with immunoSEQ multiplex PCR; TCRdb holds only in-frame clones, not every one. The sample lists approximately 250,000 clones, roughly 90% seen once, with 4.1% in the top ten. Germline-derived CDR1 and CDR2 are MNHEY and SVGAGI. The CDR3 totals 12 residues. V lost 6 bases and J 3 bases, leaving 6 bases between the germline ends. Sequenced input: PBMCs or T cells enriched from blood (not recorded which). The source of this sequence is a woman younger than 45 who had recovered from COVID-19. The rearrangement joins TRBV6-5 to TRBJ1-5; D not resolved. CDR3 nucleotides: TGTGCCAGCAGCACCTACAATCAGCCCCAGCATTTT. Its protein is CASSTYNQPQHF.